Listed below are T cell receptor beta chains from one sample, sequenced in a study of cytomegalovirus exposure and HLA in healthy donors. Produced via immunoSEQ multiplex PCR; TCRdb's table is partial and in-frame only. This table lists roughly 58,000 clones. The material sequenced was PBMCs. The receptors were gathered from a woman in her forties or fifties in good health and CMV-seropositive. CDR3s include the opening cysteine and the closing phenylalanine or tryptophan. D genes are given only for firm matches.

cdr3_length | j_call | d_call | v_call | cdr3_nt | cdr3_aa
16 | TRBJ1-5 | TRBD1 | TRBV7-9 | TGTGCCAGCAGCTTAGTCGGGACAGGTGGCGATCAGCCCCAGCATTTT | CASSLVGTGGDQPQHF
15 | TRBJ2-7 | TRBD2 | TRBV9 | TGTGCCAGCAGCGTAATGGCTAGCGGGGGCTACGAGCAGTACTTC | CASSVMASGGYEQYF
12 | TRBJ2-7 | NA | TRBV29-1 | TGCAGCGTGGACCTCAGCGGTTACGAGCAGTACTTC | CSVDLSGYEQYF
17 | TRBJ1-6 | TRBD1 | TRBV7-9 | TGTGCCAGCAGCTTAGCGATTCCGGGACAGAGCAATTCACCCCTCCACTTT | CASSLAIPGQSNSPLHF
17 | TRBJ1-2 | NA | TRBV30 | TGTGCCTGGAGTGTAAAAGTTGGTACGCCCGGAGGATCAGGCTACACCTTC | CAWSVKVGTPGGSGYTF
14 | TRBJ1-3 | NA | TRBV19 | TGTGCCAGTTTATCAGGGGCGACTGGAAACACCATATATTTT | CASLSGATGNTIYF
15 | TRBJ2-7 | TRBD2 | TRBV30 | TGTGCCTGGAGGGTTAGGTCTAGCGGGTCCTACGAGCAGTACTTC | CAWRVRSSGSYEQYF
14 | TRBJ2-5 | TRBD2 | TRBV10-3 | TGTGCCATCAGCCCCGGGACTAGTAGCGAGACCCAGTACTTC | CAISPGTSSETQYF
16 | TRBJ2-3 | TRBD2 | TRBV9 | TGTGCCAGCAGCGTAGGGGCGGGAGGAAACACAGATACGCAGTATTTT | CASSVGAGGNTDTQYF
13 | TRBJ1-1 | NA | TRBV28 | TGTGCCAGCGGCCTAGGGGGTTACACTGAAGCTTTCTTT | CASGLGGYTEAFF
14 | TRBJ1-5 | NA | TRBV7-2 | TGTGCCAGCAGCCCCCAGGGGAGCAATCAGCCCCAGCATTTT | CASSPQGSNQPQHF
13 | TRBJ1-3 | NA | TRBV6-5 | TGTGCCAGCAGCACTCAATCTGGAAACACCATATATTTT | CASSTQSGNTIYF
15 | TRBJ2-2 | NA | TRBV6-5 | TGTGCCAGCAGCATTACTAGGGTTGACACCGGGGAGCTGTTTTTT | CASSITRVDTGELFF
17 | TRBJ1-6 | TRBD1 | TRBV19 | TGTGCCAGTAGTACCCGAGGAGACAGGGGGAATAATTCCCCCCTCCACTTT | CASSTRGDRGNNSPLHF
14 | TRBJ2-7 | NA | TRBV6-5 | TGTGCCAGCACCCCTGGGGCCCTCGCCTACGAGCAGTACTTC | CASTPGALAYEQYF
15 | TRBJ2-3 | NA | TRBV5-4 | TGTGCCAGCAGCTACGGACAGTCCCCCTTGGATACGCAGTATTTT | CASSYGQSPLDTQYF
12 | TRBJ1-2 | NA | TRBV6-5 | TGTGCCAGCAGCCCCGGGCAGGGAAGGTACACCTTC | CASSPGQGRYTF
16 | TRBJ2-1 | TRBD1 | TRBV19 | TGTGCCAGTAGTTGGTCGGGACAGGGGGTAAACAATGAGCAGTTCTTC | CASSWSGQGVNNEQFF
16 | TRBJ2-3 | NA | TRBV6-4 | TGTGCCACAGGGGGAGGTAGCGACATTTCTCAAGATACGCAGTATTTT | CATGGGSDISQDTQYF
15 | TRBJ1-2 | NA | TRBV10-3 | TGTGCCATCAGTGAGTCTACGACAGTTATCCCTGGCTACACCTTC | CAISESTTVIPGYTF
15 | TRBJ2-2 | TRBD2 | TRBV28 | TGTGCCAGCAGCCCAACTAGCGGTTACACCGGGGAGCTGTTTTTT | CASSPTSGYTGELFF
14 | TRBJ2-1 | NA | TRBV28 | TGTGCCAGCAGTTTGAGGACTTACTACAATGAGCAGTTCTTC | CASSLRTYYNEQFF
13 | TRBJ2-7 | NA | TRBV5-1 | TGCGCCAGCAGACGGGACACACCTTACGAGCAGTACTTC | CASRRDTPYEQYF
14 | TRBJ1-6 | NA | TRBV19 | TGTGCCAGTAAGCAGGGGCGGCCCAATTCACCCCTCCACTTT | CASKQGRPNSPLHF
16 | TRBJ2-3 | TRBD2 | TRBV7-2 | TGTGCCAGCAGCTCACAGGCTGCTAGCGGTACAGATACGCAGTATTTT | CASSSQAASGTDTQYF
15 | TRBJ1-4 | TRBD1 | TRBV5-1 | TGCGCCAGCAGCGGGGCCGGGACAGGGGCTGAAAAACTGTTTTTT | CASSGAGTGAEKLFF
16 | TRBJ1-5 | NA | TRBV4-2 | TGTGCCAGCAGCCAAGATCCCAGGCCTAGCAATCAGCCCCAGCATTTT | CASSQDPRPSNQPQHF
13 | TRBJ1-2 | NA | TRBV7-9 | TGTGCCAGCAGCTTAGGGGGGGGGCATGGCTACACCTTC | CASSLGGGHGYTF
15 | TRBJ2-1 | TRBD2 | TRBV13 | TGTGCCAGCATCAACGGACTAGCGGGGGCCAATGAGCAGTTCTTC | CASINGLAGANEQFF
16 | TRBJ2-5 | TRBD1 | TRBV4-1 | TGCGCCAGCAGCCAAGATTACAGGGGGCACAAAGAGACCCAGTACTTC | CASSQDYRGHKETQYF
16 | TRBJ1-4 | NA | TRBV5-6 | TGTGCCAGCAGCCTAACCCGGGGGGTGGCTAATGAAAAACTGTTTTTT | CASSLTRGVANEKLFF
15 | TRBJ1-5 | NA | TRBV7-2 | TGTGCCAGCAGCTTACAGGGCTATAGCAATCAGCCCCAGCATTTT | CASSLQGYSNQPQHF
11 | TRBJ1-1 | NA | TRBV19 | TGTGCCAGTAGTGGGATTGGGAGAGCTTTCTTT | CASSGIGRAFF
16 | TRBJ2-7 | NA | TRBV6-5 | TGTGCCAGCAGTTACTTGCCCCCAGGGGCCGCCTACGAGCAGTACTTC | CASSYLPPGAAYEQYF
16 | TRBJ2-3 | NA | TRBV5-4 | TGTGCCAGCAGCTTGTTAACATCCCATAGCACAGATACGCAGTATTTT | CASSLLTSHSTDTQYF
13 | TRBJ1-1 | NA | TRBV7-2 | TGTGCCAGCAGCTTTGAGGTTAAGACTGAAGCTTTCTTT | CASSFEVKTEAFF
11 | TRBJ2-1 | NA | TRBV2 | TGTGCCGGGGAAGGGGCCGGGGAGCAGTTCTTC | CAGEGAGEQFF
14 | TRBJ2-4 | NA | TRBV5-5 | TGTGCCAGCAGCTTGAATCTAGCCAAAAACATTCAGTACTTC | CASSLNLAKNIQYF
17 | TRBJ1-1 | TRBD1 | TRBV4-1 | TGCGCCAGCAGCCCCGAAACAGGGGGAGGGAGGAACACTGAAGCTTTCTTT | CASSPETGGGRNTEAFF
13 | TRBJ2-1 | NA | TRBV6-4 | TGTGCCAGGAAAAACAGGGTAGACAATGAGCAGTTCTTC | CARKNRVDNEQFF
15 | TRBJ2-2 | NA | TRBV29-1 | TGCAGCGTTGAAGATCTCCGGGAGACGACCGGGGAGCTGTTTTTT | CSVEDLRETTGELFF
15 | TRBJ2-1 | TRBD2 | TRBV28 | TGTGCCAGCATCTCCGGGACTAGCGGGAACAATGAGCAGTTCTTC | CASISGTSGNNEQFF
13 | TRBJ1-5 | TRBD1 | TRBV30 | TGTGCCTGGAGTCCAGGGGGACGTCAGCCCCAGCATTTT | CAWSPGGRQPQHF
13 | TRBJ2-3 | NA | TRBV5-1 | TGCGCCAGCAGCCCGCAAAGGGGAGATACGCAGTATTTT | CASSPQRGDTQYF
16 | TRBJ1-1 | TRBD1 | TRBV28 | TGTGCCAGCAGCGTGGGACAGGGCCTACGTAACACTGAAGCTTTCTTT | CASSVGQGLRNTEAFF
13 | TRBJ2-7 | NA | TRBV15 | TGTGCCACCAGCAGAGATCAGAGGTACGAGCAGTACTTC | CATSRDQRYEQYF
15 | TRBJ1-2 | NA | TRBV6-5 | TGTGCCAGCAGTTACGTGGACAGACCAGACTATGGCTACACCTTC | CASSYVDRPDYGYTF
15 | TRBJ2-2 | NA | TRBV14 | TGTGCCAGCAGCCAAGGGCTAGTGGGCACCGGGGAGCTGTTTTTT | CASSQGLVGTGELFF
16 | TRBJ2-3 | TRBD2 | TRBV4-2 | TGTGCCAGCAGCCCCAAAGCGGGGCTCAGCACAGATACGCAGTATTTT | CASSPKAGLSTDTQYF
14 | TRBJ1-5 | TRBD1 | TRBV9 | TGTGCCAGCAGCCGGACAGGGTTCAATCAGCCCCAGCATTTT | CASSRTGFNQPQHF